The 12 T cell receptor beta chains below were found in one sample sequenced in a study of blood T cells in healthy people across ages. A J-beta primer mix and a sample-barcoded 5' primer were used in a second PCR of roughly 6 to 11 cycles. Via MiXCR, TCRdb re-called the 5' RACE reads, giving one row per CDR3 protein. The sample has 1,500,000 or so distinct CDR3 sequences; approximately 43% are singletons. Input material: blood. The receptors originated from a woman aged 18-35 years in good health.

This clonotype was seen only a few times. This sequence joins TRBV7-6 and TRBJ1-2, with 7 bases fitting TRBD1. Germline V gives CDR1 SGHVS, CDR2 FNYEAQ. The CDR3 loop spans 13 amino acids. V trimming: 0 bases; J trimming: 7 bases; junction bases outside the gene matches: 2. The chain's CDR3 is CASSLATGSGYTF. In nucleotides, the CDR3 is TGTGCCAGCAGCTTAGCGACAGGGTCTGGCTACACCTTC.

Turning to this clonotype: A much larger clone is a single base away; this may be a read error. The chain recombines TRBV29-1 with TRBJ2-1; D uncertain. The CDR3 length is 12 residues. Germline CDR1 and CDR2: SQVTM and ANQGSEA. For the CDR3, the DNA is TGCAGCGTCCGTCAGTCCTCCAATGAGCAGTTCTTC. This codes for CSVRQSSNEQFF.

As concerns this clonotype: A much larger clone sits a single nucleotide away, making a read error possible. The chain couples TRBV4-1 to TRBJ1-2; unclear D gene. The germline V gene has CDR1 MGHRA and CDR2 YSYEKL. The CDR3 contains 13 residues. The CDR3 sequence is CASSQGLDYGYAF. The CDR3 nucleotides read TGCGCCAGCAGCCAGGGTCTTGACTATGGCTACGCCTTC.

V usage is TRBV9 and J usage is TRBJ2-2, with a possible D match to TRBD2 (5 bases). Germline V gene sequence: CDR1 SGDLS, CDR2 YYNGEE. The length of the CDR3 is 14 residues. V lost 3 bases and J lost 5, with 11 bases in between. The CDR3 region has the DNA TGTGCCAGCAGCGCTCAACTAGGGACCGGGGAGCTGTTTTTT. It translates to CASSAQLGTGELFF.

This rearrangement joins TRBV19 to TRBJ2-1; 12 bases line up with TRBD2. The CDR3 sequence is 18 residues long. Per germline, CDR1 LNHDA and CDR2 SQIVND (reference sequence). The V gene end was trimmed by 1 base and the J gene end by 4 bases; junction bases not matched to a gene: 8. Here the CDR3 reads CASSIVASGGAAYNEQFF. For the CDR3, the DNA is TGTGCCAGTAGTATAGTAGCTAGCGGGGGGGCCGCGTACAATGAGCAGTTCTTC.

The chain's CDR3 is CASSLVTGDSSYNEQFF. CDR3 bases: TGTGCCAGCAGTTTAGTGACAGGGGACAGCTCCTACAATGAGCAGTTCTTC. The gene calls are TRBV6-5 and TRBJ2-1; 8 bases align to TRBD1. V lost 4 bases to trimming and J lost 0 bases; unmatched junction nucleotides: 8. The germline CDR1 and CDR2 sequences are MNHEY and SVGAGI. The CDR3 extends over 17 amino acids.

The chain joins TRBV5-6 to TRBJ2-1; 10 bases align to TRBD2. Germline V gene sequence: CDR1 SGHDT, CDR2 YYEEEE. This CDR3 region has 15 residues. V was clipped by 3 bases and J by 7 bases; unmatched bases: 7. In nucleotides, the CDR3 is TGTGCCAGCAGCTCGCTAGCGGGAGTGGTAAATGAGCAGTTCTTC. Protein: CASSSLAGVVNEQFF.

The CDR3 reads CASSWTGGNGYTF. The DNA of the CDR3 is TGTGCCAGCAGCTGGACAGGGGGAAATGGCTACACCTTC. The rearrangement joins TRBV27 to TRBJ1-2, with TRBD1 matching over 10 bases. Trimming took 6 bases from V and 6 from J; bases not matched to a gene: 4. This CDR3 is built from 13 residues. CDR1 and CDR2 from the germline V gene are MNHEY and SMNVEV (reference sequence).

The chain uses TRBV4-2 and TRBJ2-7; 8 nucleotides align to TRBD2. The CDR3 sequence is 15 residues long. The V gene end was trimmed by 2 bases and the J gene end by 4 bases; junction bases not matched to a gene: 7. Germline V gene data show CDR1 as LGHNA and CDR2 as YNFKEQ. The DNA of the CDR3 is TGTGCCAGCAGCCAAACTAGCGGACAAGGGTACGAGCAGTACTTC. It specifies CASSQTSGQGYEQYF.

This clonotype has only one observation. V gene TRBV7-9 combines with J gene TRBJ1-1; D remains ambiguous. Deletions cut 11 bases from V and 2 bases from J, with 18 bases between. Germline assignment: CDR1 SEHNR and CDR2 FQNEAQ (reference sequence). The CDR3 consists of 14 residues. This CDR3 is CAAGKGRTNTEAFF. The CDR3 DNA follows: TGTGCCGCAGGTAAGGGAAGAACTAACACTGAAGCTTTCTTT.

This chain links TRBV20-1 with TRBJ1-1; D uncertain. The CDR3 contains 15 residues. Germline assignment: CDR1 DFQATT and CDR2 SNEGSKA (reference sequence). Trimming removed 2 bases at V and 3 bases at J, with 16 bases between. The CDR3 DNA sequence: TGCAGTGCTAGAAGTTCTCGGGGATGGGACACTGAAGCTTTCTTT. The encoded protein is CSARSSRGWDTEAFF.

This clonotype was seen only a few times. This chain connects TRBV6-2 or TRBV6-3 to TRBJ2-1; 8 bases line up with TRBD2. Germline lookup yields CDR1 MNHEY and CDR2 SVGEGT. The CDR3 spans 16 residues. The V segment lost 0 bases and the J segment 6 bases; nucleotides outside the gene matches: 7. Here the CDR3 reads CASSYSRGGFSNEQFF. CDR3 coding DNA: TGTGCCAGCAGTTACTCGCGCGGGGGGTTCTCCAATGAGCAGTTCTTC.